This T cell receptor beta chain was captured in a study of T cells in Graves' hyperthyroidism and ophthalmopathy. Uncontrolled infection, other autoimmune disease, pregnancy or lactation disqualified patients from enrolment. In its sample, this clonotype was seen many times. TCR beta CDR3 region amplification was performed from RNA transcripts. When the TCR CDR3 underwent first-round RT-PCR, the HTBI primer set was used. MiXCR was run by TCRdb on the multiplex PCR reads, yielding one entry per CDR3 protein. The sample holds 530,000 or so distinct CDR3 sequences, around 42% seen once. This CDR3 has 12 residues. Germline V gene data show CDR1 as SEHNR and CDR2 as FQNEAQ (reference sequence). Trimming stripped 3 bases from V and 2 bases from J, with 4 bases between.

The sequence derives from a woman under 30 with Graves' hyperthyroidism. The specimen sequenced was peripheral blood or thyroid tissue (not recorded which). The chain has TRBV7-9 and TRBJ1-1; D is unresolved. The CDR3 DNA follows: TGTGCCAGCAGCTTCCCCAACACTGAAGCTTTCTTT. Amino acid sequence: CASSFPNTEAFF.